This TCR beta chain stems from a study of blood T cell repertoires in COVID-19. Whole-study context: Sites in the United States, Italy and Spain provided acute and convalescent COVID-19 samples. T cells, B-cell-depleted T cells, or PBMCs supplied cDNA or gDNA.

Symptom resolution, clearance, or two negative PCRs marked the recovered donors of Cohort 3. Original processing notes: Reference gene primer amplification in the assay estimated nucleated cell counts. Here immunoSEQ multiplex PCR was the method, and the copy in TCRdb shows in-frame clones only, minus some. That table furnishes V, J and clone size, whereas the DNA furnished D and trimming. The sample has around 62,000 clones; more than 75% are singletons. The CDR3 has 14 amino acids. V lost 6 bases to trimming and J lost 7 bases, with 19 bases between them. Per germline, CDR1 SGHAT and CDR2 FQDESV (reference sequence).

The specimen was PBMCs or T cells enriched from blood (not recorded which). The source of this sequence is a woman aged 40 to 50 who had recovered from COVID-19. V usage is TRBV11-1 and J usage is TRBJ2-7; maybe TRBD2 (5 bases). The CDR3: CASRLKTGPGEQYF. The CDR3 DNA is TGTGCCAGCAGGCTTAAAACCGGACCGGGGGAGCAGTACTTC.